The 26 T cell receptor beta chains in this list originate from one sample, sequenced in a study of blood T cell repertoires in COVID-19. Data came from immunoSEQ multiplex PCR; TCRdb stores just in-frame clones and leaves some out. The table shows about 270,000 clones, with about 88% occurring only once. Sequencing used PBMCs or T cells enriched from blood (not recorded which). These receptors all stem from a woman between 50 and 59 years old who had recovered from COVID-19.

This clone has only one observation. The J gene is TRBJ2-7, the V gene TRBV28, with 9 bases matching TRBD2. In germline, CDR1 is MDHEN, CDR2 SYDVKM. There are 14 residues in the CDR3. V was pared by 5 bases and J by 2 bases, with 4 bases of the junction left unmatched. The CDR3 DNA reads TGTGCCAGCAGTCGCTTAGCGGGGGCCTACGAGCAGTACTTC. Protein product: CASSRLAGAYEQYF.

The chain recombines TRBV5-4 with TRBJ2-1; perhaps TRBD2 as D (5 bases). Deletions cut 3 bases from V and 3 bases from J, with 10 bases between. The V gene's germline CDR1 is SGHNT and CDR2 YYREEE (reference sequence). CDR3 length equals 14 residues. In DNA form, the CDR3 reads TGTGCCAGCAGCTCGCGGGCTAGCTACAATGAGCAGTTCTTC. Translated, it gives CASSSRASYNEQFF.

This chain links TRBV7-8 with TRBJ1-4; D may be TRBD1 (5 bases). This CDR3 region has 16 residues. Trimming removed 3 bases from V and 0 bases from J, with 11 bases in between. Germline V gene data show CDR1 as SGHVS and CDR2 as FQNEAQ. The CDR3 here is CASSFQGGSTNEKLFF. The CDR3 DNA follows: TGTGCCAGCAGCTTCCAGGGAGGGTCAACTAATGAAAAACTGTTTTTT.

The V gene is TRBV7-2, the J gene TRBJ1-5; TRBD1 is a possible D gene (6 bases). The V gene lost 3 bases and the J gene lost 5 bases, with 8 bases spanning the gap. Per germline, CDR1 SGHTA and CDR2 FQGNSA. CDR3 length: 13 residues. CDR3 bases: TGTGCCAGCAGCTTGTACAGGGATCAGCCCCAGCATTTT. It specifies CASSLYRDQPQHF.

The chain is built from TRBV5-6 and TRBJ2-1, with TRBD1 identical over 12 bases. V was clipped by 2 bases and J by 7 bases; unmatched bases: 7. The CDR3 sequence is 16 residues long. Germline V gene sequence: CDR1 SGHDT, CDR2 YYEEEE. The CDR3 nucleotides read TGTGCCAGCAGCTTATTGGGACAGGGGGCGTTAAATGAGCAGTTCTTC. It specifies CASSLLGQGALNEQFF.

CDR3 coding DNA: TGCAGCGTTGAAGATTATGGCGGGAGTCGGGATGAGCAGTTCTTC. It encodes CSVEDYGGSRDEQFF. The chain combines TRBV29-1 with TRBJ2-1; 7 bases match TRBD2. Germline values: CDR1 SQVTM, CDR2 ANQGSEA. The CDR3 has 15 amino acids. Trimming at V came to 0 bases and at J to 8 bases, leaving 10 bases not matched to a gene.

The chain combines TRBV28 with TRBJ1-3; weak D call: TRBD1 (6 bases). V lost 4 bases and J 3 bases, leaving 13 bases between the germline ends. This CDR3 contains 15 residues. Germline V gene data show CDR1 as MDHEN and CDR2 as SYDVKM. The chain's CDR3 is CASSYSGQLGNTIYF. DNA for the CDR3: TGTGCCAGCAGTTACTCAGGACAGCTTGGAAACACCATATATTTT.

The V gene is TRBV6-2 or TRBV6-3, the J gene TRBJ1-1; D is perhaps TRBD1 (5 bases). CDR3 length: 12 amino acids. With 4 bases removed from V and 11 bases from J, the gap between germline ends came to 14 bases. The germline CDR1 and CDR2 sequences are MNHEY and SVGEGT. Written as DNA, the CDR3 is TGTGCCAGCAGTTGGCTGGGCAGGGCGGCTTTCTTT. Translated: CASSWLGRAAFF.

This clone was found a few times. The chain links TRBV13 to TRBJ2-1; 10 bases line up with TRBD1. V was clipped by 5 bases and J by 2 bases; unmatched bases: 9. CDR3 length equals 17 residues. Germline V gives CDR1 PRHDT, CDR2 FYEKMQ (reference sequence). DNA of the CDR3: TGTGCCAGCAGCGCCAGGACAGGGGGTCGGGCCTACAATGAGCAGTTCTTC. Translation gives CASSARTGGRAYNEQFF.

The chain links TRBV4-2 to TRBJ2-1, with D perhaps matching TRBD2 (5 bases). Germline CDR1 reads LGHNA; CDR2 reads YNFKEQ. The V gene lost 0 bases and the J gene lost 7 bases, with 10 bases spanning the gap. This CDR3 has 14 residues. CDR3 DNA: TGTGCCAGCAGCCAAGATGAACGGAGGAATGAGCAGTTCTTC. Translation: CASSQDERRNEQFF.

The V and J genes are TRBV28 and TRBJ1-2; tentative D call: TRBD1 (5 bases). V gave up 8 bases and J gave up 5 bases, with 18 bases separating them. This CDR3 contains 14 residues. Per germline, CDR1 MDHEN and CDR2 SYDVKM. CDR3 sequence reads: CASGSVEGWYGYTF. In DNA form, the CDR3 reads TGTGCCAGCGGTTCAGTGGAGGGGTGGTATGGCTACACCTTC.

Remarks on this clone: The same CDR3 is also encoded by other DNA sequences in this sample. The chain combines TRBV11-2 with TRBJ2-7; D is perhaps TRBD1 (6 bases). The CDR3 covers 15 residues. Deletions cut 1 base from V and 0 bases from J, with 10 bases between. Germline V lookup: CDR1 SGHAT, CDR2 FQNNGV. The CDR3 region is CASSLVGQSSYEQYF. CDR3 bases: TGTGCCAGCAGCTTAGTCGGACAGTCCTCCTACGAGCAGTACTTC.

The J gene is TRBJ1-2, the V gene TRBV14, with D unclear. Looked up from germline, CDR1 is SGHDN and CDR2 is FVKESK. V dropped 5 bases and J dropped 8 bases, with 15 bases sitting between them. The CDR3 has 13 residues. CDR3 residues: CASSKQTAAGYTF. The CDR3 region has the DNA TGTGCCAGCAGCAAACAGACGGCAGCAGGCTACACCTTC.

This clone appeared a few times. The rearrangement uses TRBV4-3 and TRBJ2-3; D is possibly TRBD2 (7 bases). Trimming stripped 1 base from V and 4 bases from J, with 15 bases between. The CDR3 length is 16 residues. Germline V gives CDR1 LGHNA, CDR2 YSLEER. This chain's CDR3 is CASSQGGGPGADTQYF. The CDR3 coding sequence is TGCGCCAGCAGCCAAGGCGGGGGCCCAGGCGCAGATACGCAGTATTTT.

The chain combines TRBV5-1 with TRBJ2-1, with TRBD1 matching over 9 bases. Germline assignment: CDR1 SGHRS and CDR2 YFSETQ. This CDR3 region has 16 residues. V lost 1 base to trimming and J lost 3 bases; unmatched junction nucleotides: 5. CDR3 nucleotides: TGCGCCAGCAGCTTGAACGTGGGACAGGGCTACAATGAGCAGTTCTTC. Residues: CASSLNVGQGYNEQFF.

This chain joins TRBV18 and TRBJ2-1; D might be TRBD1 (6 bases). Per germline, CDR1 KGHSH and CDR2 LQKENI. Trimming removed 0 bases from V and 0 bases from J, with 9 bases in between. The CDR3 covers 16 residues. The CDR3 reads CASSPPQGSSYNEQFF. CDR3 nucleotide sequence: TGTGCCAGCTCACCACCGCAGGGGAGCTCCTACAATGAGCAGTTCTTC.

The DNA of the CDR3 is TGTGCCACCAGTGATGTATACAGGGGAGATACGCAGTATTTT. Its protein product is CATSDVYRGDTQYF. This chain uses TRBV24-1 with TRBJ2-3; TRBD1 matches at 7 bases. Losses at the gene ends were 3 bases for V and 5 bases for J; bases not matched to a gene: 4. The CDR3 has 14 residues. Germline V gives CDR1 KGHDR, CDR2 SFDVKD.

The CDR3 spells CASSQGLLAKNIQYF. CDR3 in DNA: TGTGCCAGCAGCCAAGGACTTTTAGCCAAAAACATTCAGTACTTC. The V call is TRBV3-1 (or the pseudogene TRBV3-2), the J call TRBJ2-4; no clear D gene. The CDR3 extends over 15 amino acids. The germline V gene has CDR1 LGHDT and CDR2 YNNKEL (reference sequence). V was clipped by 1 base and J by 0 bases, with 7 bases between them.

The CDR3: CASSRLAGGRDTQYF. In DNA form, the CDR3 reads TGTGCCAGCAGTCGACTAGCGGGAGGGCGGGATACGCAGTATTTT. The chain recombines TRBV28 with TRBJ2-3, with 14 bases lining up with TRBD2. V lost 5 bases, J lost 6 bases, and 4 bases stayed unmatched. Germline CDR1 is MDHEN and CDR2 is SYDVKM. The CDR3 is 15 residues long.

The CDR3 spells CASSLYGGGDQPQHF. The CDR3 region has the DNA TGTGCCAGCAGTTTATACGGCGGAGGGGATCAGCCCCAGCATTTT. This chain connects TRBV28 to TRBJ1-5; perhaps TRBD1 as D (5 bases). This CDR3 has 15 residues. V was clipped by 1 base and J by 5 bases, with 12 bases between them. Germline V gives CDR1 MDHEN, CDR2 SYDVKM.

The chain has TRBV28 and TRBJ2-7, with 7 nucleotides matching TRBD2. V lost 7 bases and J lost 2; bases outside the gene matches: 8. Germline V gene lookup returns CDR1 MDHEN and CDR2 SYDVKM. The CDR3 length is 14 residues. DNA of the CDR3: TGTGCCAGCATGTTAGCGGGTAGTACCTACGAGCAGTACTTC. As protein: CASMLAGSTYEQYF.

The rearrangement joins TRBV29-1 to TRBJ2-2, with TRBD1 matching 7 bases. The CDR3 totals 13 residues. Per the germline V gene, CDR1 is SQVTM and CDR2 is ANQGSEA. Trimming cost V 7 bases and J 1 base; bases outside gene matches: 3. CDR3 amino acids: CSAGQLNTGELFF. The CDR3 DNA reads TGCAGCGCGGGACAGCTGAACACCGGGGAGCTGTTTTTT.

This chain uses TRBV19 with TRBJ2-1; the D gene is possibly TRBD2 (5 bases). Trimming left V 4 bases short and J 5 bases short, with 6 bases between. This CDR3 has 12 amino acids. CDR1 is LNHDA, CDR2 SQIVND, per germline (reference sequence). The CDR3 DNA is TGTGCCAGTAGTAGAGGGAACAATGAGCAGTTCTTC. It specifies CASSRGNNEQFF.

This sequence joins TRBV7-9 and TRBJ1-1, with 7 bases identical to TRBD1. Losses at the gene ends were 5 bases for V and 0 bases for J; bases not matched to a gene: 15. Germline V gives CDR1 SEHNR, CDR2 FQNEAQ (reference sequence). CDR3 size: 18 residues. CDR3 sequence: CASSLSSGTAAMNTEAFF. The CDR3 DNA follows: TGTGCCAGCAGCCTTTCCTCCGGGACAGCGGCCATGAACACTGAAGCTTTCTTT.

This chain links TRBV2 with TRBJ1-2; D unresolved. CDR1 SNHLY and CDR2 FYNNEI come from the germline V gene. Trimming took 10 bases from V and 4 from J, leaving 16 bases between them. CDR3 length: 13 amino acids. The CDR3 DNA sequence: TGTGCCACCCCGATAACGGGGATCTATGGCTACACCTTC. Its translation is CATPITGIYGYTF.

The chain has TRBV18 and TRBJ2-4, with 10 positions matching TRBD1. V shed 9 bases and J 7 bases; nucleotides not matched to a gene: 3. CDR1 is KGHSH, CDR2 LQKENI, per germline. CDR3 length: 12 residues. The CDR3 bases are TGTGCCAGTGGGACAGGGGTCAACATTCAGTACTTC. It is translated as CASGTGVNIQYF.